A single sample is the source of the 13 T cell receptor beta chains below, sequenced in a study of T cell repertoires in cytomegalovirus infection. From the reads, TCRdb called clonotypes with MiXCR, one entry per CDR3 protein. The repertoire holds around 350,000 distinct CDR3 sequences, 15% to 20% seen once, with about 10% in the top ten. Sequencing was carried out using PBMCs. These receptors were taken from a human donor in good health (CMV status not recorded). Some clones in this sample may be carry-over from other donors' samples.

A few counts support this clonotype. The chain is built from TRBV6-5 and TRBJ1-1, with 11 bases fitting TRBD1. The V segment lost 2 bases and the J segment 6 bases; nucleotides outside the gene matches: 2. Germline values: CDR1 MNHEY, CDR2 SVGAGI. The CDR3 runs 14 residues. The CDR3 bases are TGTGCCAGCAGTTACGGGACAGGGGGATCTGAAGCTTTCTTT. Translating gives CASSYGTGGSEAFF.

This clonotype came up many times. The chain recombines TRBV5-4 with TRBJ2-1; 8 bases are a match to TRBD2. Looked up from germline, CDR1 is SGHNT and CDR2 is YYREEE (reference sequence). V lost 4 bases to trimming and J lost 3 bases; unmatched junction nucleotides: 6. This CDR3 is 15 amino acids long. The CDR3 DNA is TGTGCCAGCAGCCCCGGGGGGGTGTTCTACAATGAGCAGTTCTTC. Residues: CASSPGGVFYNEQFF.

In its sample, this clonotype was seen many times. The J gene is TRBJ1-2, the V gene TRBV20-1, with D perhaps matching TRBD1 (6 bases). The V end lost 0 bases, the J end lost 3 bases, and 11 bases lay between the germline ends. This CDR3 comprises 14 residues. Looked up from germline, CDR1 is DFQATT and CDR2 is SNEGSKA (reference sequence). CDR3 sequence (DNA): TGCAGTGCTAGAGATCGTAAGGGGGACTATGGCTACACCTTC. This codes for CSARDRKGDYGYTF.

The chain employs TRBV12-3 or TRBV12-4 and TRBJ1-5; D is ambiguous. This CDR3 is 13 amino acids long. V was shortened by 0 bases and J by 5 bases, with 5 bases between the two germline ends. CDR3 DNA: TGTGCCAGCAGTTTAGCTACCTATCAGCCCCAGCATTTT. Translating it yields CASSLATYQPQHF.

This clonotype showed up just a few times. This chain joins TRBV20-1 and TRBJ1-6; D call uncertain. Trimming took off 2 bases at V and 3 bases at J, with 14 bases between the two ends. This CDR3 is built from 16 residues. Germline V CDR1 and CDR2: DFQATT, SNEGSKA (reference sequence). CDR3 nucleotide sequence: TGCAGTGCTAGACCCGAAGCGGACTTCTATAATTCACCCCTCCACTTT. This gives the protein CSARPEADFYNSPLHF.

The chain combines TRBV20-1 with TRBJ1-4; no clear D. Trimming removed 5 bases from V and 0 bases from J, with 13 bases in between. The CDR3 is made up of 15 amino acids. Germline V gene data show CDR1 as DFQATT and CDR2 as SNEGSKA (reference sequence). The CDR3, as DNA: TGCAGTGCTCCCAGTCGGCGCTCAACTAATGAAAAACTGTTTTTT. Translation gives CSAPSRRSTNEKLFF.

This clonotype was seen a few times. The chain has TRBV20-1 and TRBJ2-7; 10 bases map to TRBD2. Per germline, CDR1 DFQATT and CDR2 SNEGSKA (reference sequence). V trimming: 1 base; J trimming: 2 bases; junction bases outside the gene matches: 5. CDR3 length: 15 amino acids. In DNA, the CDR3 is TGCAGTGCTAGAGGAGGGACTAGCGCGACCTACGAGCAGTACTTC. Translating it yields CSARGGTSATYEQYF.

The CDR3, as DNA: TGTGCCAGCAGCTTGGAGGGGACAGGGCCCCCAGATACGCAGTATTTT. Its protein product is CASSLEGTGPPDTQYF. The chain uses TRBV5-5 and TRBJ2-3; 9 bases align to TRBD1. V dropped 0 bases and J dropped 4; count of bases not matched to a gene: 6. The CDR3 is 16 amino acids. Germline V gene lookup returns CDR1 SGHKS and CDR2 YYEKEE (reference sequence).

This clonotype was observed many times. The V call is TRBV6-2 or TRBV6-3, the J call TRBJ1-5, with D unclear. The V end lost 7 bases, the J end lost 3 bases, and 10 bases lay between the germline ends. The CDR3 is 13 residues long. Germline CDR1 MNHEY, CDR2 SVGEGT. CDR3 sequence (DNA): TGTGCCAGCACGGACGGAAACAATCAGCCCCAGCATTTT. Its protein is CASTDGNNQPQHF.

Note on this clonotype: This may be a read error, as it is one base from a much larger clone. Because the CDR3 is missing its conserved closing phenylalanine or tryptophan, this is likely a read error. The chain employs TRBV7-6 and TRBJ1-4; D remains unclear. This CDR3 has 13 residues. V gave up 8 bases and J gave up 5 bases, with 12 bases separating them. Per the germline V gene, CDR1 is SGHVS and CDR2 is FNYEAQ. The CDR3 nucleotides read TGTGCCAGCCCCCCATCCAGGAATGAAAAACTGTTTATT. Its protein is CASPPSRNEKLFI.

A note on this clonotype: At one boundary the junction diverges from the germline segment, which might be a read error. The V gene is TRBV11-2, the J gene TRBJ1-4, with a tentative D call TRBD1 (6 bases). CDR3 length: 15 residues. Germline-derived CDR1 and CDR2 are SGHAT and FQNNGV. The CDR3 reads CASSSIGGPLENLFF. The CDR3 coding sequence is TGTGCCAGCAGCTCCATCGGGGGCCCCTTAGAAAATCTGTTTTTT.

In this sample, this clonotype turned up many times. The V call is TRBV7-2, the J call TRBJ1-1; 11 bases match TRBD1. This CDR3 comprises 15 residues. V was clipped by 2 bases and J by 4 bases; unmatched bases: 3. The germline V gene encodes CDR1 SGHTA and CDR2 FQGNSA. The CDR3 protein is CASSLFGTGGTEAFF. The CDR3 bases are TGTGCCAGCAGCTTATTCGGGACAGGGGGCACTGAAGCTTTCTTT.

This clonotype was counted a few times. The rearrangement uses TRBV20-1 and TRBJ2-3, with no clear D. V lost 5 bases and J 4 bases, leaving 13 bases between the germline ends. Germline V gives CDR1 DFQATT, CDR2 SNEGSKA (reference sequence). This CDR3 contains 13 residues. In DNA, the CDR3 is TGCAGTGCTCGACTTCAGTCTGCAGATACGCAGTATTTT. Translation: CSARLQSADTQYF.